The clone carrying this TCR beta chain showed up many times. This entry belongs to a study of patients and donors after allogeneic stem cell transplantation. CDR1 is SEHNR and CDR2 is FQNEAQ in the germline V gene (reference sequence). The V and J ends lost 4 bases and 9 bases respectively, with 10 bases between them. The CDR3 has 12 amino acids. MiXCR, run by TCRdb on the RT-PCR reads, gives a single entry per CDR3 protein. The sample shows about 960,000 distinct CDR3 sequences, about a sixth of them seen only once. The receptor comes from a human donor who was either an allogeneic HSCT recipient or a stem cell or donor lymphocyte infusion donor (not recorded which). It is not recorded whose cells these are; they may come from a transplant donor. The sequenced sample was blood, either unsorted or a sorted T cell fraction (not recorded which). The chain has TRBV7-9 and TRBJ1-5; no clear D gene. In DNA form, the CDR3 reads TGTGCCAGCAGCTCCGACGCCCGGCCCCAGCATTTT. Its protein product is CASSSDARPQHF.